This T cell receptor beta chain was documented in a study of blood T cell repertoires in COVID-19. Turning to the study itself: Spain, Italy and the United States supplied samples that represented acute and convalescent COVID-19.

Repertoires were generated with immunoSEQ multiplex PCR, while TCRdb's copy carries only in-frame clones and drops some. The table has about 340,000 clones, around 87% seen once. V gave up 2 bases and J gave up 5 bases; unmatched junction bases: 9. Germline V gives CDR1 SGHRS, CDR2 YFSETQ. The CDR3 has 15 residues. This receptor was obtained from a woman in her 50s with COVID-19, enrolled during active disease. Sequenced: peripheral blood. The genes are TRBV5-1 and TRBJ2-5; 7 bases agree with TRBD1. The CDR3 spells CASSLQTQGPETQYF. The CDR3, as DNA: TGCGCCAGCAGCTTACAAACACAGGGGCCGGAGACCCAGTACTTC.